The next 21 T cell receptor beta chains were all read from a single sample in a study of T cell responses to AZD1222 COVID-19 vaccine. TCRdb's copy holds only in-frame clones and misses some; the assay was immunoSEQ multiplex PCR. The table includes over 100,000 clones, around 90% detected once. The material was peripheral blood, obtained 28 days after the second AZD1222 dose. These receptors came from an adult who received the AZD1222 COVID-19 vaccine.

V usage is TRBV19 and J usage is TRBJ2-1, with D possibly being TRBD2 (5 bases). V lost 1 base and J lost 6, with 10 bases in between. Germline CDR1 reads LNHDA; CDR2 reads SQIVND (reference sequence). The CDR3 is 14 amino acids. DNA for the CDR3: TGTGCCAGTAGTATAGTTGGAGGCATCAATGAGCAGTTCTTC. It codes for CASSIVGGINEQFF.

In DNA form, the CDR3 reads TGTGCCAGCACCTCCGGGACAAACTCTGGAAACACCATATATTTT. Encoded protein: CASTSGTNSGNTIYF. This chain links TRBV7-8 with TRBJ1-3, with D perhaps matching TRBD1 (6 bases). CDR3 length equals 15 residues. V was clipped by 7 bases and J by 0 bases, with 13 bases between them. Germline-derived CDR1 and CDR2 are SGHVS and FQNEAQ.

CDR3: CASRGQGSNQPQHF. CDR3 DNA sequence: TGTGCCAGCAGGGGACAGGGTAGCAATCAGCCCCAGCATTTT. The J gene is TRBJ1-5, the V gene TRBV28, with TRBD1 matching 9 bases. CDR3 length: 14 amino acids. The germline CDR1 and CDR2 sequences are MDHEN and SYDVKM. V shed 6 bases, J shed 0 bases, and the junction held 0 bases outside the gene matches.

J is TRBJ1-2 and V is TRBV12-5; no clear D gene. The CDR3 runs to 17 residues. The germline CDR1 and CDR2 sequences are LGHNT and FRNRAP. V dropped 0 bases and J dropped 1 base, with 15 bases sitting between them. The CDR3 here is CASGLVVGQALNYGYTF. Here the CDR3 DNA reads TGTGCTAGTGGTTTGGTAGTCGGTCAGGCGCTTAACTATGGCTACACCTTC.

This sequence joins TRBV7-3 and TRBJ2-3; the D is unclear. This CDR3 contains 13 residues. Deletions cut 5 bases from V and 3 bases from J, with 9 bases between. From germline, CDR1 is SGHTA and CDR2 FQGTGA. This chain's CDR3 is CASSTKTTDTQYF. The CDR3, as DNA: TGTGCCAGCAGCACAAAGACAACAGATACGCAGTATTTT.

This clone is judged medium-sized. The chain carries TRBV7-9 and TRBJ2-2; TRBD1 matches at 9 bases. Germline lookup yields CDR1 SEHNR and CDR2 FQNEAQ (reference sequence). With 5 bases clipped from V and 3 bases from J, the junction kept 7 bases outside the gene matches. CDR3 length: 16 amino acids. CDR3 bases: TGTGCCAGCAGCACCTACAGGGGGCTGTACACCGGGGAGCTGTTTTTT. Translated, it gives CASSTYRGLYTGELFF.

The chain couples TRBV21-1 to TRBJ2-1; TRBD2, as called in the table, went unchecked against the DNA. TRBV21-1 is flagged as a pseudogene. The CDR3 totals 17 residues. The DNA for the CDR3 is TGTGCCAGCAGCGGGCCCGAGCGGGAGGGCCCTAGGGATGAGCAGTTCTTC. This sequence encodes CASSGPEREGPRDEQFF.

This clone has just one count. V and J are TRBV4-2 and TRBJ2-7; D gene ambiguous. Trimming removed 6 bases at V and 5 bases at J, with 14 bases between. Germline V gene data show CDR1 as LGHNA and CDR2 as YNFKEQ. The CDR3 spans 13 residues. CDR3 region: CASRPDRRNEQYF. The CDR3 region has the DNA TGTGCCAGCAGGCCGGACCGGCGGAACGAGCAGTACTTC.

The V and J genes are TRBV21-1 and TRBJ2-1; TRBD2, as called in the table, went unchecked against the DNA. TRBV21-1 represents a pseudogene. The CDR3 has 16 residues. CDR3 sequence: CASRPLAACSYNEQFF. Written as DNA, the CDR3 is TGTGCCAGCAGGCCTCTAGCGGCCTGCTCCTACAATGAGCAGTTCTTC.

V usage is TRBV28 and J usage is TRBJ1-5; D gene ambiguous. Germline V CDR1 and CDR2: MDHEN, SYDVKM. The CDR3 runs to 15 residues. The V end lost 4 bases, the J end lost 2 bases, and 12 bases lay between the germline ends. DNA of the CDR3: TGTGCCAGCAGTTCTCTCTCTGGGGGCAATCAGCCCCAGCATTTT. Protein: CASSSLSGGNQPQHF. The variable domain in full, completed from reference TRBV28 and TRBJ1-5, reads DVKVTQSSRYLVKRTGEKVFLECVQDMDHENMFWYRQDPGLGLRLIYFSYDVKMKEKGDIPEGYSVSREKKERFSLILESASTNQTSMYLCASSSLSGGNQPQHFGDGTRLSIL.

This chain connects TRBV9 to TRBJ2-1, with D possibly TRBD2 on 7 matching bases. Germline CDR1 reads SGDLS; CDR2 reads YYNGEE. V was pared by 0 bases and J by 5 bases, with 15 bases between. This CDR3 has 16 residues. CDR3: CASSVGLAGVNNEQFF. In nucleotides, the CDR3 is TGTGCCAGCAGCGTAGGACTAGCAGGGGTAAACAATGAGCAGTTCTTC.

This sequence joins TRBV6-5 and TRBJ1-2; weak D call: TRBD1 (6 bases). This CDR3 spans 14 amino acids. Germline CDR1 and CDR2: MNHEY and SVGAGI. Between the trimmed V and J ends, which lost 4 bases and 5 bases, there was a span of 14 bases. This CDR3 reads CASSFRDTIYGYTF. The CDR3 region has the DNA TGTGCCAGCAGTTTCCGGGACACAATTTATGGCTACACCTTC.

The chain has TRBV19 and TRBJ2-4; 7 nucleotides align to TRBD2. V lost 5 bases, J lost 9 bases, and 4 bases stayed unmatched. The CDR3 contains 12 residues. CDR1 is LNHDA and CDR2 is SQIVND in the germline V gene (reference sequence). CDR3 nucleotides: TGTGCCAGTAGTGTCCCGGGGGGCATTCAGTACTTC. It specifies CASSVPGGIQYF.

V and J are TRBV7-9 and TRBJ1-2, with 8 bases identical to TRBD1. The CDR3 totals 14 residues. V lost 6 bases and J lost 0; bases outside the gene matches: 3. CDR1 is SEHNR and CDR2 is FQNEAQ in the germline V gene (reference sequence). The CDR3 loop is CASRSGGSNYGYTF. In DNA form, the CDR3 reads TGTGCCAGCAGATCAGGGGGCTCTAACTATGGCTACACCTTC.

The rearrangement links TRBV5-1 to TRBJ2-1, with 13 bases aligning to TRBD2. After removal of 2 bases from V and 8 bases from J, the junction contained 7 bases not matched to a gene. The germline V gene encodes CDR1 SGHRS and CDR2 YFSETQ. This CDR3 spans 16 amino acids. The CDR3 nucleotides read TGCGCCAGCAGCTTTGAAACGGGACTAGCGGGATATGAGCAGTTCTTC. This codes for CASSFETGLAGYEQFF.

The chain recombines TRBV5-1 with TRBJ1-6; no clear D. Trimming removed 4 bases from V and 7 bases from J, with 12 bases in between. The CDR3 has 14 residues. CDR1 is SGHRS, CDR2 YFSETQ, per germline. The CDR3 spells CASSQTQDNSPLHF. The CDR3 DNA is TGCGCCAGCAGCCAGACCCAGGACAATTCACCCCTCCACTTT.

The rearrangement joins TRBV30 to TRBJ2-7, with no clear D. Trimming removed 2 bases at V and 6 bases at J, with 11 bases between. Germline lookup yields CDR1 GTSNPN and CDR2 SVGIG (reference sequence). The CDR3 has 12 amino acids. The CDR3 reads CAWSRVRAEQYF. The CDR3 DNA follows: TGTGCCTGGAGTAGGGTACGGGCCGAGCAGTACTTC.

This chain joins TRBV6-5 and TRBJ2-7; a weak D match, TRBD1 (5 bases). The CDR3 covers 13 residues. Per the germline V gene, CDR1 is MNHEY and CDR2 is SVGAGI. Trimming removed 6 bases at V and 6 bases at J, with 15 bases between. CDR3 sequence: CASSPPGLGEQYF. The CDR3 DNA reads as TGTGCCAGCAGCCCACCAGGGCTAGGCGAGCAGTACTTC.

The chain employs TRBV6-5 and TRBJ1-6, with unresolved D. The CDR3 has 14 amino acids. V gave up 11 bases and J gave up 8 bases, with 19 bases separating them. CDR1 and CDR2 (germline): MNHEY, SVGAGI. The CDR3 region has the DNA TGTGCCGTCCAAAAGAAGGATTTGGATTCACCCCTCCACTTT. Amino acids: CAVQKKDLDSPLHF.

The rearrangement links TRBV3-1 (or the pseudogene TRBV3-2) to TRBJ2-7; 7 bases align to TRBD1. Germline CDR1 is LGHDT and CDR2 is YNNKEL (reference sequence). CDR3 length equals 14 residues. The ends lost 7 bases at V and 2 bases at J; junction bases unmatched: 8. The CDR3 region has the DNA TGTGCCAGCACCCGGACAGGAGGTACCTACGAGCAGTACTTC. Protein product: CASTRTGGTYEQYF.

This rearrangement joins TRBV2 to TRBJ2-2; 8 nucleotides line up with TRBD2. Per germline, CDR1 SNHLY and CDR2 FYNNEI. Trimming at V came to 7 bases and at J to 7 bases, leaving 11 bases not matched to a gene. The CDR3 runs 15 residues. CDR3 amino acids: CASTVEAGGGGELFF. The CDR3 nucleotides read TGTGCCAGCACCGTGGAGGCGGGAGGTGGCGGGGAGCTGTTTTTT.